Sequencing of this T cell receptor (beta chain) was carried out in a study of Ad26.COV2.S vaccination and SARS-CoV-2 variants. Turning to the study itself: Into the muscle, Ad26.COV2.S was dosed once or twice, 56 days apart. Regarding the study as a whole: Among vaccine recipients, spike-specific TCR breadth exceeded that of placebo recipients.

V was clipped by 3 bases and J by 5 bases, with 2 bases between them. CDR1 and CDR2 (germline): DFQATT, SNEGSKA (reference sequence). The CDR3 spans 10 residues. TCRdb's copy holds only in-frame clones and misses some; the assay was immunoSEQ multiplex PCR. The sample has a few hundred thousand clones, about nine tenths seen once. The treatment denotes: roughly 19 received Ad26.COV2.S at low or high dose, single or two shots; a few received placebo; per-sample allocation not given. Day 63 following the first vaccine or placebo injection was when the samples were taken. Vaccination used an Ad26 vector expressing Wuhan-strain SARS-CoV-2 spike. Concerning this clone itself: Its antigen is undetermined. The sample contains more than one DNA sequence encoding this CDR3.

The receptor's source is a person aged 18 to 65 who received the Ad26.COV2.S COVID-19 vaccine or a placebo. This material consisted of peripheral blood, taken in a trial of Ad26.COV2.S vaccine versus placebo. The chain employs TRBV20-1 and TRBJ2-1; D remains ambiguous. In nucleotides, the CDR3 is TGCAGTGCTAGGAACAATGAGCAGTTCTTC. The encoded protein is CSARNNEQFF.